This is a list of T cell receptor beta chains from one sample in a study of cytomegalovirus exposure and HLA in healthy donors. This table comes from immunoSEQ multiplex PCR, and its TCRdb copy is limited to in-frame clones, with some not included. The data hold 150,000 or so clones, with approximately 85% observed a single time. The sample was PBMCs. These receptor sequences come from a man in his late teens or twenties in good health and CMV-seropositive. CDR3s include the opening cysteine and the closing phenylalanine or tryptophan. The order of the fields is J gene, clone size, V gene, D gene, CDR3 DNA, CDR3 protein. The D gene is left open where the match is weak. Clone sizes are given selectively: once, few, many, or a class where the clone is expanded.

j_call: TRBJ2-3
clone_size: NA
v_call: TRBV7-2
d_call: TRBD2
cdr3_nt: TGTGCCAGCAGCTTGTCCTCGACTAGCGTGCAATCTGCGCAGTATTTT
cdr3_aa: CASSLSSTSVQSAQYF

j_call: TRBJ2-7
clone_size: NA
v_call: TRBV11-1
d_call: NA
cdr3_nt: TGTGCCAGCAGCTCCCGGAGGGGGCTAGGGGAGCAGTACTTC
cdr3_aa: CASSSRRGLGEQYF

j_call: TRBJ1-5
clone_size: NA
v_call: TRBV23-1
d_call: NA
cdr3_nt: TGCGCCAGTCCATTGCAGCCCCAGCATTTT
cdr3_aa: CASPLQPQHF

j_call: TRBJ2-7
clone_size: NA
v_call: TRBV7-2
d_call: TRBD1
cdr3_nt: TGTGCCAGCAGCCCACGGGACAGTTACGACGAGCAGTACTTC
cdr3_aa: CASSPRDSYDEQYF

j_call: TRBJ2-7
clone_size: NA
v_call: TRBV18
d_call: NA
cdr3_nt: TGTGCCAGCTCACCAGCTCAGGGGACAATCTACGAGCAGTACTTC
cdr3_aa: CASSPAQGTIYEQYF

j_call: TRBJ2-3
clone_size: once
v_call: TRBV10-3
d_call: TRBD2
cdr3_nt: TGTGCCATCAGTGACTGGCGGGGGGTCACAGATACGCAGTATTTT
cdr3_aa: CAISDWRGVTDTQYF

j_call: TRBJ2-5
clone_size: NA
v_call: TRBV14
d_call: TRBD1
cdr3_nt: TGTGCCAGCAGCCAGAAACAGGGGACGACCCAGTACTTC
cdr3_aa: CASSQKQGTTQYF

j_call: TRBJ1-3
clone_size: NA
v_call: TRBV18
d_call: NA
cdr3_nt: TGTGCCAGCTCACCGAGCGGGCTCTCTGGAAACACCATATATTTT
cdr3_aa: CASSPSGLSGNTIYF

j_call: TRBJ2-6
clone_size: NA
v_call: TRBV2
d_call: NA
cdr3_nt: TGTGCCAGCCCCGGGTCCCGGGGAGCTGGGGCCAACGTCCTGACTTTC
cdr3_aa: CASPGSRGAGANVLTF

j_call: TRBJ1-5
clone_size: NA
v_call: TRBV30
d_call: NA
cdr3_nt: TGTGCCTGCGGACAGACTAACAATCAGCCCCAGCATTTT
cdr3_aa: CACGQTNNQPQHF

j_call: TRBJ2-6
clone_size: NA
v_call: TRBV7-2
d_call: TRBD2
cdr3_nt: TGTGCCAGCAGCTCCCCGGGAGGCGCCGGGGCCAACGTCCTGACTTTC
cdr3_aa: CASSSPGGAGANVLTF

j_call: TRBJ2-7
clone_size: NA
v_call: TRBV5-1
d_call: TRBD1
cdr3_nt: TGCGCCAGCAGCTCCGGGACAGGGGCCTACGAGCAGTACTTC
cdr3_aa: CASSSGTGAYEQYF

j_call: TRBJ1-1
clone_size: NA
v_call: TRBV15
d_call: NA
cdr3_nt: TGTGCCACCAGCAAAAAGGACACGAACACTGAAGCTTTCTTT
cdr3_aa: CATSKKDTNTEAFF

j_call: TRBJ2-7
clone_size: NA
v_call: TRBV9
d_call: NA
cdr3_nt: TGTGCCAGCAGCGCGGGGGTCGGGTACGAGCAGTACTTC
cdr3_aa: CASSAGVGYEQYF

j_call: TRBJ2-3
clone_size: NA
v_call: TRBV30
d_call: NA
cdr3_nt: TGTGCCTGGAGCAGGCCCTCGGCCGGAGATACGCAGTATTTT
cdr3_aa: CAWSRPSAGDTQYF

j_call: TRBJ2-2
clone_size: NA
v_call: TRBV18
d_call: NA
cdr3_nt: TGTGCCAGCTTCAAACAGGGCAGCACCGGGGAGCTGTTTTTT
cdr3_aa: CASFKQGSTGELFF

j_call: TRBJ1-5
clone_size: once
v_call: TRBV19
d_call: NA
cdr3_nt: TGTGCCAGTAGTATCGCAGAGGTAGGCAATCAGCCCCAGCATTTT
cdr3_aa: CASSIAEVGNQPQHF

j_call: TRBJ2-3
clone_size: NA
v_call: TRBV7-2
d_call: NA
cdr3_nt: TGTGCCAGCAGCTTAGTCTCGGGGACGGGGGGCTCAGATACGCAGTATTTT
cdr3_aa: CASSLVSGTGGSDTQYF

j_call: TRBJ2-7
clone_size: NA
v_call: TRBV5-1
d_call: NA
cdr3_nt: TGCGCCAGCAGCTTGGCCTCGTACAGCCCCTACGAGCAGTACTTC
cdr3_aa: CASSLASYSPYEQYF

j_call: TRBJ2-7
clone_size: NA
v_call: TRBV7-2
d_call: NA
cdr3_nt: TGTGCCAGCAGCTTATTACAGGAAATCGGCGAGCAGTACTTC
cdr3_aa: CASSLLQEIGEQYF

j_call: TRBJ1-2
clone_size: NA
v_call: TRBV6-6
d_call: NA
cdr3_nt: TGTGCCAGCAGTCAATCCCCAGGGGCAGGGGGCTACACCTTC
cdr3_aa: CASSQSPGAGGYTF

j_call: TRBJ1-3
clone_size: NA
v_call: TRBV4-1
d_call: TRBD1
cdr3_nt: TGCGCCAGCAGCTCCCATACAGGGGCAGGAAACACCATATATTTT
cdr3_aa: CASSSHTGAGNTIYF

j_call: TRBJ2-3
clone_size: NA
v_call: TRBV9
d_call: TRBD1
cdr3_nt: TGTGCCAGCAGCGGGGGATCCGGGACAGGGGACGCACATAGCACAGATACGCAGTATTTT
cdr3_aa: CASSGGSGTGDAHSTDTQYF

j_call: TRBJ1-1
clone_size: NA
v_call: TRBV6-5
d_call: NA
cdr3_nt: TGTGCCAGCAGAATCCTGGGGGCCCTGAACACTGAAGCTTTCTTT
cdr3_aa: CASRILGALNTEAFF

j_call: TRBJ2-7
clone_size: NA
v_call: TRBV5-4
d_call: NA
cdr3_nt: TGTGCCAGCAGCGAAACTAGCTTTGAGCAGTACTTC
cdr3_aa: CASSETSFEQYF

j_call: TRBJ1-5
clone_size: NA
v_call: TRBV5-6
d_call: TRBD1
cdr3_nt: TGTGCCAGCAGCTCAGACAGGGTCCTACAGCCCCAGCATTTT
cdr3_aa: CASSSDRVLQPQHF

j_call: TRBJ1-5
clone_size: few
v_call: TRBV6-1
d_call: TRBD1
cdr3_nt: TGTGCCAGCAGTTCCCGGACAGGGTCGCAGCATTTT
cdr3_aa: CASSSRTGSQHF

j_call: TRBJ2-7
clone_size: NA
v_call: TRBV7-2
d_call: NA
cdr3_nt: TGTGCCAGCAGCTTAGAGATTTTGCGGGGGCAGTACTTC
cdr3_aa: CASSLEILRGQYF

j_call: TRBJ2-5
clone_size: NA
v_call: TRBV4-1
d_call: TRBD1
cdr3_nt: TGCGCCAGCGGGACAGGGTTTCTCCAAGAGACCCAGTACTTC
cdr3_aa: CASGTGFLQETQYF

j_call: TRBJ2-7
clone_size: NA
v_call: TRBV7-7
d_call: TRBD1
cdr3_nt: TGTGCTAGCAGCTTACGGCCAGGGGGCTTCTACGAGCAGTACTTC
cdr3_aa: CASSLRPGGFYEQYF

j_call: TRBJ2-1
clone_size: NA
v_call: TRBV10-1
d_call: TRBD2
cdr3_nt: TGCGCCAGCAGTGAGCAGACTAGCGGCAATGAGCAGTTCTTC
cdr3_aa: CASSEQTSGNEQFF

j_call: TRBJ1-2
clone_size: NA
v_call: TRBV18
d_call: NA
cdr3_nt: TGTGCCAGCTCACCTTCCAGGGATAACTATGGCTACACCTTC
cdr3_aa: CASSPSRDNYGYTF

j_call: TRBJ2-5
clone_size: NA
v_call: TRBV5-1
d_call: TRBD1
cdr3_nt: TGCGCCAGCAGCTTGGCGGCGGGACAGGGCCACCAAGAGACCCAGTACTTC
cdr3_aa: CASSLAAGQGHQETQYF

j_call: TRBJ2-2
clone_size: NA
v_call: TRBV5-4
d_call: TRBD1
cdr3_nt: TGTGCCAGCAGCCAAACCGGGACAGGGAACACCGGGGAGCTGTTTTTT
cdr3_aa: CASSQTGTGNTGELFF

j_call: TRBJ2-2
clone_size: NA
v_call: TRBV9
d_call: NA
cdr3_nt: TGTGCCAGCAGCGTACGCCCCAGCGGGCACAACACCGGGGAGCTGTTTTTT
cdr3_aa: CASSVRPSGHNTGELFF

j_call: TRBJ2-5
clone_size: NA
v_call: TRBV11-2
d_call: NA
cdr3_nt: TGTGCCAGCAGCTTAGGACAGGGAGGATCAGAGACCCAGTACTTC
cdr3_aa: CASSLGQGGSETQYF

j_call: TRBJ1-6
clone_size: few
v_call: TRBV7-2
d_call: TRBD1
cdr3_nt: TGTGCCAGCAGCTTAGGGTGGGACAGATATAATTCACCCCTCCACTTT
cdr3_aa: CASSLGWDRYNSPLHF

j_call: TRBJ1-1
clone_size: NA
v_call: TRBV19
d_call: NA
cdr3_nt: TGTGCCAGTAGTATACCAGGGTGGTTAGTAGCTTTCTTT
cdr3_aa: CASSIPGWLVAFF

j_call: TRBJ2-3
clone_size: once
v_call: TRBV2
d_call: NA
cdr3_nt: TGTGCCAGCAGCGGTGACATCTACGAGCAGTATTTT
cdr3_aa: CASSGDIYEQYF

j_call: TRBJ1-1
clone_size: NA
v_call: TRBV4-1
d_call: NA
cdr3_nt: TGCGCCAGCAGCCAAGAGGAGGAGTTGGGCACTGAAGCTTTCTTT
cdr3_aa: CASSQEEELGTEAFF

j_call: TRBJ1-5
clone_size: once
v_call: TRBV15
d_call: TRBD1
cdr3_nt: TGTGCCACCAGCAGCCCAAGGACAGGGAGGAACGATCAGCCCCAGCATTTT
cdr3_aa: CATSSPRTGRNDQPQHF

j_call: TRBJ2-3
clone_size: NA
v_call: TRBV5-1
d_call: NA
cdr3_nt: TGCGCCAGCAGCTTGGCCATCAGCACAGATACGCAGTATTTT
cdr3_aa: CASSLAISTDTQYF

j_call: TRBJ1-1
clone_size: NA
v_call: TRBV18
d_call: NA
cdr3_nt: TGTGCCAGCTCACCACCGGGGGTCCGGGAGGACACTGAAGCTTTCTTT
cdr3_aa: CASSPPGVREDTEAFF

j_call: TRBJ2-7
clone_size: few
v_call: TRBV15
d_call: TRBD1
cdr3_nt: TGTGCCACCAGCAGGGACAGGGGGCTTCCCTACGAGCAGTACTTC
cdr3_aa: CATSRDRGLPYEQYF

j_call: TRBJ1-4
clone_size: few
v_call: TRBV19
d_call: NA
cdr3_nt: TGTGCCAGTAGTACAGGGACAGAAAAACTGTTTTTT
cdr3_aa: CASSTGTEKLFF

j_call: TRBJ1-2
clone_size: NA
v_call: TRBV4-1
d_call: NA
cdr3_nt: TGCGCCAGCAGCCAAGTAGGCTCAATCCCGGGGGGCTACACCTTC
cdr3_aa: CASSQVGSIPGGYTF

j_call: TRBJ2-3
clone_size: NA
v_call: TRBV5-4
d_call: TRBD2
cdr3_nt: TGTGCCAGCAGCCCCGGAGTAGCGGGGGGGCTAGCAGATACGCAGTATTTT
cdr3_aa: CASSPGVAGGLADTQYF

j_call: TRBJ1-2
clone_size: NA
v_call: TRBV10-1
d_call: NA
cdr3_nt: TGCGCCAGCAGTGAGTCGCAGGTCTATGGCTACACCTTC
cdr3_aa: CASSESQVYGYTF

j_call: TRBJ2-5
clone_size: NA
v_call: TRBV7-6
d_call: TRBD2
cdr3_nt: TGTGCCAGCAGCCTGGGGGGGAATTTAGAGACCCAGTACTTC
cdr3_aa: CASSLGGNLETQYF

j_call: TRBJ1-2
clone_size: NA
v_call: TRBV7-8
d_call: NA
cdr3_nt: TGTGCCAGCAGCTTAGTCGTGACAGGAGTCTATGGCTACACCTTC
cdr3_aa: CASSLVVTGVYGYTF

j_call: TRBJ2-1
clone_size: NA
v_call: TRBV6-5
d_call: TRBD1
cdr3_nt: TGTGCCAGCAGTCGACAGGGGGTTCCGATGAATGAGCAGTTCTTC
cdr3_aa: CASSRQGVPMNEQFF

j_call: TRBJ1-1
clone_size: NA
v_call: TRBV6-5
d_call: NA
cdr3_nt: TGTGCCAGCAGTTCGTGGCCCGACACTGAAGCTTTCTTT
cdr3_aa: CASSSWPDTEAFF

j_call: TRBJ2-3
clone_size: NA
v_call: TRBV5-1
d_call: TRBD1
cdr3_nt: TGCGCCAGCAGCTTGGCGGGACAGGGAAGCACAGATACGCAGTATTTT
cdr3_aa: CASSLAGQGSTDTQYF

j_call: TRBJ2-7
clone_size: NA
v_call: TRBV11-2
d_call: TRBD1
cdr3_nt: TGTGCCAGCAGCTTAGACGGGACAGGGGATACCTACGAGCAGTACTTC
cdr3_aa: CASSLDGTGDTYEQYF